These 21 T cell receptor beta chains were sequenced from one sample in a study of blood T cell repertoires in COVID-19. Sequencing used immunoSEQ multiplex PCR; TCRdb keeps in-frame clones, though not all of them. The sample holds some 99,000 clones, more than 70% seen once. Source material: peripheral blood. The receptor source for this set is a man aged 70 or older with acute or convalescent COVID-19.

The rearrangement joins TRBV9 to TRBJ2-3, with 7 bases aligning to TRBD1. This CDR3 comprises 15 residues. J gave up 0 bases and V 0 bases, and 1 base lay outside the gene matches. The germline V gene has CDR1 SGDLS and CDR2 YYNGEE. The CDR3 bases are TGTGCCAGCAGCGTAGGGGGACAGAGCACAGATACGCAGTATTTT. This encodes CASSVGGQSTDTQYF.

The CDR3 DNA reads as TGTGCCAGTAGTATAGTTGCTAGCGGGAGATACAATGAGCAGTTCTTC. It is translated as CASSIVASGRYNEQFF. This sequence joins TRBV19 and TRBJ2-1; 10 bases match TRBD2. V trimming: 1 base; J trimming: 4 bases; junction bases outside the gene matches: 4. The CDR3 sequence is 16 residues long. CDR1 is LNHDA, CDR2 SQIVND, per germline (reference sequence).

The chain joins TRBV19 to TRBJ1-2; D might be TRBD1 (6 bases). The CDR3 sequence is 13 residues long. CDR1 and CDR2 from the germline V gene are LNHDA and SQIVND (reference sequence). Trimming removed 5 bases from V and 3 bases from J, with 10 bases in between. The CDR3 reads CASSVDRHYGYTF. The CDR3 coding sequence is TGTGCCAGTAGTGTCGACAGGCACTATGGCTACACCTTC.

J is TRBJ2-7 and V is TRBV30, with TRBD1 matching over 9 bases. The germline CDR1 and CDR2 sequences are GTSNPN and SVGIG (reference sequence). Losses at the gene ends were 2 bases for V and 5 bases for J; bases not matched to a gene: 10. The CDR3 consists of 15 residues. The CDR3 spells CAWSQSGTGWHEQYF. CDR3 coding DNA: TGTGCCTGGAGTCAATCCGGGACAGGGTGGCACGAGCAGTACTTC.

The rearrangement uses TRBV25-1 and TRBJ1-2; 9 nucleotides align to TRBD1. CDR1 MGHDK and CDR2 SYGVNS come from the germline V gene. Unmatched junction bases numbered 3, after V lost 10 bases and J lost 3 bases. CDR3 length: 12 residues. In DNA form, the CDR3 reads TGTGCCACCCGACAGGGGGACTATGGCTACACCTTC. Residues: CATRQGDYGYTF.

Worth noting for this clone: Sequence at one end of the junction differs from germline and may be a read error. The chain uses TRBV7-2 and TRBJ1-1; D may be TRBD1 (5 bases). CDR1 and CDR2 from the germline V gene are SGHTA and FQGNSA. The CDR3 length is 9 residues. In nucleotides, the CDR3 is TGTGCCAGCAGCCCGACAGACTCCTTT. Protein product: CASSPTDSF.

The chain joins TRBV5-8 to TRBJ2-7; D possibly corresponds to TRBD1 (5 bases). The germline V and J ends were trimmed by 4 bases and 4 bases, with 12 bases remaining between them. Germline V CDR1 and CDR2: SGHTS, YDEGEE. The CDR3 is 13 amino acids. CDR3 sequence reads: CASSRRSGYEQYF. The CDR3 bases are TGTGCCAGCAGCCGACGTTCAGGGTACGAGCAGTACTTC.

The J gene is TRBJ1-2, the V gene TRBV2; 7 nucleotides align to TRBD1. Trimming removed 6 bases from V and 2 bases from J; junction bases left unmatched: 3. The CDR3 is made up of 13 amino acids. Germline V gene lookup returns CDR1 SNHLY and CDR2 FYNNEI. CDR3 amino acids: CASSRDSNYGYTF. CDR3 sequence (DNA): TGTGCCAGCAGCAGGGACAGCAACTATGGCTACACCTTC.

V is TRBV27 and J is TRBJ2-7; D perhaps matches TRBD1 (6 bases). CDR1 is MNHEY, CDR2 SMNVEV, per germline (reference sequence). This CDR3 has 13 residues. V was cut by 6 bases and J by 5 bases, with 14 bases left in between. The CDR3 region is CASRLDRLDEQYF. CDR3 coding DNA: TGTGCCAGCAGACTCGACAGGCTCGACGAGCAGTACTTC.

The chain couples TRBV18 to TRBJ2-1, with D maybe TRBD2 (6 bases). This CDR3 has 14 amino acids. The V gene lost 4 bases and the J gene lost 5 bases, with 12 bases spanning the gap. The germline gives CDR1 KGHSH, CDR2 LQKENI. This CDR3 reads CASSLSGVDNEQFF. The CDR3 DNA reads TGTGCCAGCTCACTCTCGGGGGTCGACAATGAGCAGTTCTTC.

The chain is built from TRBV2 and TRBJ1-2, with TRBD1 matching over 7 bases. Trimming at V came to 4 bases and at J to 14 bases, leaving 10 bases not matched to a gene. Germline V lookup: CDR1 SNHLY, CDR2 FYNNEI. The CDR3 covers 12 residues. The CDR3 sequence is CASSGTTGAGTF. CDR3 sequence (DNA): TGTGCCAGCAGTGGGACCACAGGGGCGGGGACCTTC.

The chain joins TRBV6-4 to TRBJ2-2; tentatively, D is TRBD1 (6 bases). The CDR3 sequence is 14 residues long. The V end was cut by 5 bases, the J end by 7 bases, with 14 bases between. The germline V gene encodes CDR1 MRHNA and CDR2 SNTAGT. CDR3 in amino acids: CASSSDRSGGELFF. For the CDR3, the DNA is TGTGCCAGCAGTTCAGACAGGTCGGGCGGGGAGCTGTTTTTT.

The CDR3 protein is CASSRRGQGALHTYEQYF. The CDR3 DNA sequence: TGTGCCAGCAGCCGCCGAGGACAGGGGGCGCTTCATACTTACGAGCAGTACTTC. The chain couples TRBV11-3 to TRBJ2-7, with 11 bases aligning to TRBD1. Germline V gene lookup returns CDR1 SGHNT and CDR2 YENEEA. The CDR3 sequence is 18 residues long. The V segment lost 5 bases and the J segment 4 bases; nucleotides outside the gene matches: 16.

This clone was recorded only once. The chain links TRBV28 to TRBJ2-4; 10 nucleotides match TRBD1. The CDR3 is made up of 18 amino acids. Germline V gene lookup returns CDR1 MDHEN and CDR2 SYDVKM. The ends lost 5 bases at V and 0 bases at J; junction bases unmatched: 10. The CDR3 DNA reads as TGTGCCAGCAGTCCGAGGACAGGGGGACGTTTAGCCAAAAACATTCAGTACTTC. Its translation: CASSPRTGGRLAKNIQYF.

This chain uses TRBV24-1 with TRBJ2-7; D perhaps matches TRBD2 (6 bases). This CDR3 has 14 amino acids. V shed 3 bases and J shed 2 bases, with 10 bases lying between them. CDR1 and CDR2 (germline): KGHDR, SFDVKD. The CDR3 sequence is CATSDGGAPYEQYF. CDR3 DNA sequence: TGTGCCACCAGTGATGGAGGGGCTCCCTACGAGCAGTACTTC.

The V call is TRBV28, the J call TRBJ2-7, with 7 bases identical to TRBD2. The CDR3 runs 12 residues. Trimming cost V 10 bases and J 2 bases; bases outside gene matches: 5. Germline V gives CDR1 MDHEN, CDR2 SYDVKM. The CDR3 loop is CATGEGPYEQYF. In nucleotides, the CDR3 is TGTGCCACCGGGGAGGGTCCCTACGAGCAGTACTTC. The variable domain in full, completed from reference TRBV28 and TRBJ2-7, reads DVKVTQSSRYLVKRTGEKVFLECVQDMDHENMFWYRQDPGLGLRLIYFSYDVKMKEKGDIPEGYSVSREKKERFSLILESASTNQTSMYLCATGEGPYEQYFGPGTRLTVT.

The chain carries TRBV9 and TRBJ2-1; TRBD2 matches 7 bases. The CDR3 is 16 amino acids. The trim removed 3 bases at V and 4 bases at J, leaving 10 bases unmatched. Germline V gene sequence: CDR1 SGDLS, CDR2 YYNGEE. The DNA for the CDR3 is TGTGCCAGCAGCGCCCTTACTAGCGTTCTTTACAATGAGCAGTTCTTC. It codes for CASSALTSVLYNEQFF.

This clone came up once. The chain uses TRBV24-1 and TRBJ1-2; no definite D call. The V and J ends lost 2 bases and 4 bases respectively, with 13 bases between them. The CDR3 loop spans 15 amino acids. Germline V lookup: CDR1 KGHDR, CDR2 SFDVKD. CDR3 region: CATSDSGSPLYGYTF. The CDR3 DNA reads as TGTGCCACCAGTGATTCGGGGAGTCCCCTCTATGGCTACACCTTC.

CDR3 sequence (DNA): TGCGCCAGCAGCCCCTGGTGGCGGTGGGTAGCGGCTAATGAGCAGTTCTTC. This sequence encodes CASSPWWRWVAANEQFF. This chain links TRBV4-1 with TRBJ2-1, with D maybe TRBD2 (6 bases). V was pared by 4 bases and J by 7 bases, with 23 bases between. CDR1 is MGHRA, CDR2 YSYEKL, per germline. The CDR3 consists of 17 residues.

This chain connects TRBV7-2 to TRBJ2-5; TRBD1 matches 7 bases. There are 15 residues in the CDR3. Trimming removed 5 bases from V and 1 base from J; junction bases left unmatched: 7. From germline, CDR1 is SGHTA and CDR2 FQGNSA. CDR3 sequence: CASSPGDSLQETQYF. Written as DNA, the CDR3 is TGTGCCAGCAGCCCCGGGGACAGCCTCCAAGAGACCCAGTACTTC.

The V call is TRBV28, the J call TRBJ1-1; the match to TRBD1 covers 8 bases. CDR1 is MDHEN, CDR2 SYDVKM, per germline. J was trimmed by 5 bases and V by 5 bases; bases with no gene match: 7. The CDR3 length is 14 residues. Here the CDR3 reads CASSRQGPGTEAFF. The CDR3 DNA follows: TGTGCCAGCAGTCGACAGGGGCCTGGGACTGAAGCTTTCTTT. Complete variable domain (other parts from reference TRBV28 and TRBJ1-1): DVKVTQSSRYLVKRTGEKVFLECVQDMDHENMFWYRQDPGLGLRLIYFSYDVKMKEKGDIPEGYSVSREKKERFSLILESASTNQTSMYLCASSRQGPGTEAFFGQGTRLTVV.